This TCR beta chain was observed in a study of blood T cell repertoires in COVID-19 (dated by TCRdb to about 2020). For the study in its entirety: Collaborator samples came from the United States, Italy and Spain and covered acute and convalescent phases of COVID-19. The samples were drawn from two sources: the first 160 participants of the ongoing ImmuneRACE study, and 950 to 1,500 subjects contributed by 6 global collaborators. The sample metadata nearly always contained a de-identified subject ID, COVID-19 status, age in years and sex. The prospective study material was composed of cDNA or gDNA derived from T cells, B-cell-depleted T cells, or PBMCs. Deeply sampled blood TCRbeta repertoires from subjects exposed to, actively infected with, or recovered from COVID-19 were included in the dataset. The repertoires were released in a freely available public database meant as a resource for research on the immune response to SARS-CoV-2. Where available, HLA class I and class II types were obtained from metadata supplied by the sample provider rather than from assay-based typing.

General study outcomes and caveats: The quantity of clinical and demographic metadata differed by source and by participant and was supplied without curation.

Each collaborating institution followed its own protocols to collect whole blood in K2EDTA tubes. Collaborator samples were shipped for TCRbeta analysis as frozen whole blood, isolated PBMCs, or DNA extracted from either sample type. From its cysteine to its phenylalanine, the CDR3 spans 14 amino acids. Left in the record is the CDR3 DNA by itself, 42 bases read in frame from the first base. From the germline V gene, CDR1 is SGHVS and CDR2 is FNYEAQ. Relative to germline, V is 1 base shorter and J is 5 bases shorter, with 9 bases between their ends. Note on this clone: The target of this receptor is not known. Base qualities are missing; no much larger clone stands one base away.

The immunoSEQ Assay, a bias-controlled multiplex PCR, was used to amplify TCRbeta CDR3 regions from genomic DNA. As for how the authors treated the data: Nucleated cell counts per sample were estimated from amplification of reference gene primers within the assay. Sequence reads were collapsed and filtered to measure the absolute abundance of every unique TCRbeta CDR3 rearrangement. For each sample, productive Simpson clonality was calculated as the square root of Simpson's diversity index over productive rearrangements. TCRdb took this table from immuneACCESS and kept in-frame rearrangements with V and J called. Such tables lack part of the clones; where checked against another copy, unresolved V genes explain under half of the gap, and the rest is unexplained. The V and J calls and clone size come from that table; D and trimming were worked out from the DNA. Across this sample there are approximately 240,000 clones, with 70% to 90% seen only once. Clones ranked in the top ten supply 5% to 7% of the sample.

This TCR derives from a woman aged 55 to 70 with active or convalescent COVID-19. Sequencing was done on a sample of peripheral blood. The rearrangement joined TRBV7-6 to TRBJ2-1, and possibly TRBD1, on 5 matching bases. CDR3 protein: CASSLVGANNEQFF. The nucleotide sequence reads TGTGCCAGCAGCTTAGTAGGGGCGAACAATGAGCAGTTCTTC.